This TCR beta chain was observed in a study of blood T cell repertoires in COVID-19 (dated by TCRdb to 2019 to 2021). Study-wide context: The collaborator samples originated in the United States, Italy and Spain and spanned the acute and convalescent phases of COVID-19. The material from the prospective study consisted of cDNA or gDNA derived from T cells, B-cell-depleted T cells, or PBMCs. Subjects who had been exposed to COVID-19, were actively infected with it, or had recovered from it provided the deeply sampled blood TCRbeta repertoires that made up the dataset. The repertoires were made available in a free public database intended to serve as a resource for research on the immune response to SARS-CoV-2. Samples came from the ongoing ImmuneRACE study (first 160 participants) plus 1,254 subjects from 6 global collaborators. A de-identified subject ID, COVID-19 status, age in years and sex were almost always included in the sample metadata. HLA class I and class II types, where available, came from metadata supplied by the sample provider rather than from assay-based typing.

Participants in the prospective study were enrolled through a virtual design, were aged 18 to 89 years, and lived in approximately 25 United States geographic areas. To assign participants to cohorts, the prospective study relied on clinical history that participants themselves reported in a screening survey and a study questionnaire. ImmuneRACE Cohort 3 recovered participants were defined by two consecutive negative NP/OP PCR tests, healthcare professional clearance, or symptom resolution. Each participant in the prospective study had whole blood, serum and a nasopharyngeal or oropharyngeal swab collected by mobile phlebotomists. Participants in the prospective study had the option to provide additional blood draws and questionnaires over an approximately two-month period. Blood samples from the prospective study were shipped frozen or at room temperature prior to DNA extraction. TCRbeta CDR3 regions were amplified from genomic DNA using the immunoSEQ Assay, a bias-controlled multiplex PCR. As for the original processing: The number of nucleated cells in each sample was estimated from the amplification of reference gene primers within the assay. To quantify the absolute abundance of each unique TCRbeta CDR3 rearrangement, sequence reads were collapsed and filtered. For each sample, productive Simpson clonality was calculated as the square root of Simpson's diversity index over productive rearrangements. Held by TCRdb, this immuneACCESS table contains in-frame sequences only and omits some clones. Under half of the omission traces to an unresolved V gene where checked; the cause of the rest is unknown. That table is the source of V, J and clone size, and D and trimming were worked out from the DNA. This sample has roughly 170,000 clones in its table, and 78% of those were observed once. In total, the top ten clones hold approximately 15% of the sample.

The study at large found these results: How much clinical and demographic metadata was included differed by source and by participant, and the metadata was provided uncurated.

This clone was seen only once. Its antigen remains undetermined. No base quality values were provided; no much bigger clone lies one nucleotide off. This TCR derives from a woman in her forties or fifties who had recovered from COVID-19. The sequenced material came from PBMCs or T cells enriched from blood (not recorded which).

Here the CDR3 is given as CASSQRRGSEAFF. The nucleotides are TGTGCCAGCAGCCAAAGACGGGGGTCTGAAGCTTTCTTT. The V and J genes are TRBV3-1 (or the pseudogene TRBV3-2) and TRBJ1-1; a tentative D call is TRBD1 (5 bases match). Trimming at the junction amounts to 2 bases on V and 6 bases on J, and the germline ends lie 10 bases apart. The germline V gene encodes CDR1 LGHDT and CDR2 YNNKEL (reference sequence). Including the terminal cysteine and phenylalanine, the CDR3 comprises 13 residues. Just CDR3 DNA is preserved here, 39 bases in frame from base 1.